Below, 13 T cell receptor beta chains from the same sample are listed, as sequenced in a study of blood T cells in healthy people across ages. Next came a second PCR, run for roughly 6 to 11 cycles, which used a sample-barcoded 5' primer along with a J-beta primer mix. TCRdb passed the 5' RACE reads through MiXCR, listing each CDR3 protein once. The sample has over a million distinct CDR3 sequences; 40% to 50% are singletons. Sequencing was done on a sample of blood. Receptor source: a woman younger than 30 in good health.

This clonotype was found a few times. This chain connects TRBV20-1 to TRBJ2-7, with 9 bases lining up with TRBD1. Germline trimming cut 5 bases from V and 7 bases from J; bases unmatched to any gene: 9. This CDR3 is built from 13 residues. The V gene's germline CDR1 is DFQATT and CDR2 SNEGSKA (reference sequence). CDR3 coding DNA: TGCAGTGCTCCAGGACAGGGGCAAGGTGAGCAGTACTTC. Its protein is CSAPGQGQGEQYF.

The chain couples TRBV2 to TRBJ2-3; D gene unclear. The CDR3 has 15 residues. Germline CDR1 reads SNHLY; CDR2 reads FYNNEI. V lost 3 bases and J 0 bases, leaving 10 bases between the germline ends. In DNA form, the CDR3 reads TGTGCCAGCAGTGATGTCGAGGTGAGCACAGATACGCAGTATTTT. This translates into CASSDVEVSTDTQYF.

The chain uses TRBV18 and TRBJ2-1; 8 bases are a match to TRBD1. This CDR3 is built from 11 residues. Germline CDR1 is KGHSH and CDR2 is LQKENI. V dropped 6 bases and J dropped 12; count of bases not matched to a gene: 4. The CDR3 sequence is CASSGQGLQFF. In nucleotides, the CDR3 is TGTGCCAGCTCTGGACAGGGATTGCAGTTCTTC.

This clonotype was counted ten times or more. The chain carries TRBV6-6 and TRBJ2-3, with D possibly TRBD1 on 5 matching bases. The CDR3 consists of 14 residues. Germline V gives CDR1 MNHNY, CDR2 SVGAGI (reference sequence). The V and J ends lost 2 bases and 0 bases respectively, with 6 bases between them. The CDR3 is CASSYGASTDTQYF. The CDR3 DNA reads as TGTGCCAGCAGTTACGGGGCTAGCACAGATACGCAGTATTTT.

A word on this clonotype: A single base separates this from a much larger clone, so it may be a read error. The rearrangement links TRBV7-2 to TRBJ2-3; a weak D match, TRBD2 (6 bases). The CDR3 has 13 amino acids. The germline V gene has CDR1 SGHTA and CDR2 FQGNSA. This CDR3 reads CASSPGLTDAQYF. The CDR3 bases are TGTGCCAGCAGCCCGGGACTTACAGATGCGCAGTATTTT.

This clonotype was counted only a few times. The rearrangement joins TRBV27 to TRBJ1-5; 7 nucleotides match TRBD1. CDR3 size: 15 residues. After removal of 4 bases from V and 1 base from J, the junction contained 4 bases not matched to a gene. Germline V lookup: CDR1 MNHEY, CDR2 SMNVEV (reference sequence). This CDR3 reads CASSYRGMSNQPQHF. DNA of the CDR3: TGTGCCAGCAGTTACAGGGGAATGAGCAATCAGCCCCAGCATTTT.

J is TRBJ2-1 and V is TRBV6-5; D uncertain. V shed 7 bases and J shed 4 bases, with 8 bases lying between them. CDR1 and CDR2 from the germline V gene are MNHEY and SVGAGI. The CDR3 is made up of 12 amino acids. The CDR3 is CASTDPYNEQFF. The DNA of the CDR3 is TGTGCCAGCACTGACCCGTACAATGAGCAGTTCTTC.

The chain is built from TRBV20-1 and TRBJ1-2, with D perhaps TRBD1 (5 bases). In germline, CDR1 is DFQATT, CDR2 SNEGSKA (reference sequence). Trimming pared 1 base from V and 3 bases from J, leaving 9 bases between. This CDR3 comprises 13 residues. The CDR3 reads CSARGRGDYGYTF. The CDR3 DNA reads as TGCAGTGCTAGAGGGCGGGGGGACTATGGCTACACCTTC.

This clonotype was picked up a small number of times. The CDR3 protein is CASSLKGAGAYEQYF. CDR3 DNA: TGTGCCAGCAGCTTAAAGGGGGCAGGAGCCTACGAGCAGTACTTC. The chain links TRBV7-9 to TRBJ2-7, with 7 bases aligning to TRBD1. CDR1 and CDR2 (germline): SEHNR, FQNEAQ (reference sequence). CDR3 length: 15 residues. Trimming at V came to 2 bases and at J to 2 bases, leaving 6 bases not matched to a gene. The entire variable domain, with the rest obtained from reference TRBV7-9 and TRBJ2-7, is as follows: DTGVSQNPRHKITKRGQNVTFRCDPISEHNRLYWYRQTLGQGPEFLTYFQNEAQLEKSRLLSDRFSAERPKGSFSTLEIQRTEQGDSAMYLCASSLKGAGAYEQYFGPGTRLTVT.

The rearrangement links TRBV6-5 to TRBJ2-5; a weak D match, TRBD2 (6 bases). The CDR3 spans 14 residues. Germline lookup yields CDR1 MNHEY and CDR2 SVGAGI. V lost 3 bases to trimming and J lost 4 bases, with 12 bases between them. The CDR3 loop is CASSYGGIGETQYF. The DNA of the CDR3 is TGTGCCAGCAGTTATGGAGGGATAGGAGAGACCCAGTACTTC.

A note on this clonotype: At one end the junction does not follow the germline gene, possibly because of a read error. This chain links TRBV10-3 with TRBJ1-5, with D perhaps TRBD1 (6 bases). CDR3 length equals 15 residues. Looked up from germline, CDR1 is ENHRY and CDR2 is SYGVKD. CDR3 sequence (DNA): TGTGCCAGCAGTGCGGTACAGGGTTCTAGTCAGCCCCAGCATTTT. Protein: CASSAVQGSSQPQHF.

In nucleotides, the CDR3 is TGTGCCAGCAGCCAATCCGGGGGCGTGATCCACGAGCAGTACTTC. It codes for CASSQSGGVIHEQYF. This chain uses TRBV3-1 with TRBJ2-7; D tentatively reads TRBD1 or TRBD2 (6 bases each). The CDR3 has 15 residues. Germline values: CDR1 LGHDT, CDR2 YNNKEL (reference sequence). Between the trimmed V and J ends, which lost 2 bases and 5 bases, there was a span of 16 bases.

This clonotype was observed a single time. An end of the junction differs from the germline gene, which may be a read error. J is TRBJ2-7 and V is TRBV12-3 or TRBV12-4; D is unclear. This CDR3 spans 12 amino acids. The CDR3 loop is CASSPWPYEQYF. For the CDR3, the DNA is TGTGCCAGCAGCCCGTGGCCCTATGAGCAGTACTTC.